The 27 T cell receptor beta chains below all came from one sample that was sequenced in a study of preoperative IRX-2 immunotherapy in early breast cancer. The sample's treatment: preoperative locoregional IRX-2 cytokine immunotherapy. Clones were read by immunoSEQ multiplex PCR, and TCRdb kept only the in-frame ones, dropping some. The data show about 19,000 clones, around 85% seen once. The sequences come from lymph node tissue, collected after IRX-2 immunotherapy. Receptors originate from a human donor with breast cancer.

The DNA for the CDR3 is TGCAGCGTAATAAGCGGGACCCTCTCCTACGAGCAGTACTTC. It yields the protein CSVISGTLSYEQYF. The rearrangement links TRBV29-1 to TRBJ2-7; 7 bases are shared with TRBD2. Germline CDR1 is SQVTM and CDR2 is ANQGSEA. V dropped 6 bases and J dropped 0; count of bases not matched to a gene: 8. The CDR3 has 14 amino acids.

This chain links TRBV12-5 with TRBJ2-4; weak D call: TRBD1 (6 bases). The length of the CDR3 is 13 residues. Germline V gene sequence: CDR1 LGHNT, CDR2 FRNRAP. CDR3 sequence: CASTSQQGIIQYF. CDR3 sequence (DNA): TGTGCCAGCACTTCCCAACAGGGAATTATTCAGTACTTC.

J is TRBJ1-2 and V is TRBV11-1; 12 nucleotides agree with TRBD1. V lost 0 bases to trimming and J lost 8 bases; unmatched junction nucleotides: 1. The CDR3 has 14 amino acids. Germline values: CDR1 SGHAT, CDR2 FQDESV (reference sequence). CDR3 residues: CASSLAGTGGGYTF. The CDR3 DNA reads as TGTGCCAGCAGCTTAGCCGGGACAGGGGGCGGCTACACCTTC.

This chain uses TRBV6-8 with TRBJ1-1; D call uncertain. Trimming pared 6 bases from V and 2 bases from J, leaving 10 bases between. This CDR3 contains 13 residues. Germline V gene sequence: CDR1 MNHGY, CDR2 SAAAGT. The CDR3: CASSQTPNTEAFF. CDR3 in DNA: TGTGCCAGCAGCCAGACTCCAAACACTGAAGCTTTCTTT.

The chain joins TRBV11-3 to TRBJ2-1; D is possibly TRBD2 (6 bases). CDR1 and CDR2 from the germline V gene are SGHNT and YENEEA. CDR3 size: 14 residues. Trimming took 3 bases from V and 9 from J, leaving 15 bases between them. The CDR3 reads CASSLYEVGGEQFF. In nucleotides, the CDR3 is TGTGCCAGCAGCTTGTATGAGGTCGGGGGTGAGCAGTTCTTC.

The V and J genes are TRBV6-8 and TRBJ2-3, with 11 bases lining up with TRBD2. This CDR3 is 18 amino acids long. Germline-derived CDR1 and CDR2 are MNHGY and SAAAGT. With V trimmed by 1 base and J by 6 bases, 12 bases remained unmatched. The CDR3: CASSYFPPTSGKADTQYF. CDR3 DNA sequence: TGTGCCAGCAGTTACTTCCCCCCGACTAGCGGGAAGGCGGATACGCAGTATTTT.

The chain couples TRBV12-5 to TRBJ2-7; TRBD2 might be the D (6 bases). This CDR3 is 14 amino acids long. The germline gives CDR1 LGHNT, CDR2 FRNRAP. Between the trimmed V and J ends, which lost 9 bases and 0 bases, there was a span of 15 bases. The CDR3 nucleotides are TGTGCTAGCCGAGGAGGGGAGAGCTCCTACGAGCAGTACTTC. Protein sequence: CASRGGESSYEQYF. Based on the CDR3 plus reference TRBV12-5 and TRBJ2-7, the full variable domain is DARVTQTPRHKVTEMGQEVTMRCQPILGHNTVFWYRQTMMQGLELLAYFRNRAPLDDSGMPKDRFSAEMPDATLATLKIQPSEPRDSAVYFCASRGGESSYEQYFGPGTRLTVT.

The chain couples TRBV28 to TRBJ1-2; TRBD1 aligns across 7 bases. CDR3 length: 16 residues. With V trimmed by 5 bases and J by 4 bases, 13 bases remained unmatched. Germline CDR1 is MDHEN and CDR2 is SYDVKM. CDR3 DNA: TGTGCCAGCAGTCCCCTCGTCCGGGACAGCTTCTATGGCTACACCTTC. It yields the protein CASSPLVRDSFYGYTF.

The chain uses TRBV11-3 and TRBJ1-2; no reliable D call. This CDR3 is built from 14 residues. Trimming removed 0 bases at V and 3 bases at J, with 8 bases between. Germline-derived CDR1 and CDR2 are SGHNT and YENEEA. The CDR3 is CASSLDDGYYGYTF. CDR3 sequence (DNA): TGTGCCAGCAGCTTAGACGACGGATACTATGGCTACACCTTC.

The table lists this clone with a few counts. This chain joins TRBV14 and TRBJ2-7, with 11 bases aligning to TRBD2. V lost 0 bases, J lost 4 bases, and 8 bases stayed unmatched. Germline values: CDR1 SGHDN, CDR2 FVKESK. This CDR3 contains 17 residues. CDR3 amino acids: CASSQEWGLAVPYEQYF. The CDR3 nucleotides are TGTGCCAGCAGCCAAGAATGGGGACTAGCGGTACCATACGAGCAGTACTTC.

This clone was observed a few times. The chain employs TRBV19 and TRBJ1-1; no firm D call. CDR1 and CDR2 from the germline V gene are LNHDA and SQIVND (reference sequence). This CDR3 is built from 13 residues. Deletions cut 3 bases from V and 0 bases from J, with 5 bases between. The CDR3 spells CASSMQLNTEAFF. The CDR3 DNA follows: TGTGCCAGTAGTATGCAGTTGAACACTGAAGCTTTCTTT.

CDR3 DNA sequence: TGTGCCAGCAGTCGGACAGGGGCCGGCTACACCTTC. Its protein product is CASSRTGAGYTF. The chain carries TRBV6-8 and TRBJ1-2; TRBD1 matches 9 bases. Trimming took 5 bases from V and 8 from J; bases not matched to a gene: 3. Germline assignment: CDR1 MNHGY and CDR2 SAAAGT. The CDR3 extends over 12 amino acids.

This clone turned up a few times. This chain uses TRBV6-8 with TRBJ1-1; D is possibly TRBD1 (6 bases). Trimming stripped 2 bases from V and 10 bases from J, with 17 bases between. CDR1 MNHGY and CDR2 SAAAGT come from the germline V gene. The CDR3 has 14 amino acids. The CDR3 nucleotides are TGTGCCAGCAGTTACCCGCCACAGGGACCGGGAGCTTTCTTT. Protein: CASSYPPQGPGAFF.

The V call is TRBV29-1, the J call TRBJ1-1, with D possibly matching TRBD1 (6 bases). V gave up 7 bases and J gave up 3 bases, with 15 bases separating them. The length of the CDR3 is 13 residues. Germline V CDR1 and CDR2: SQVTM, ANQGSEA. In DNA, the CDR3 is TGCAGCGCTCTAAACAGGGTTTACACTGAAGCTTTCTTT. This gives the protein CSALNRVYTEAFF.

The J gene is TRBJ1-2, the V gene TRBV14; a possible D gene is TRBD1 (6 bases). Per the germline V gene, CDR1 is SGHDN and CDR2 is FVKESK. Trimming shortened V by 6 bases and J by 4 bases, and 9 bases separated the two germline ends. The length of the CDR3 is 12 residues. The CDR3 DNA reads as TGTGCCAGCAGTGTGGGGGCCTATGGCTACACCTTC. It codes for CASSVGAYGYTF. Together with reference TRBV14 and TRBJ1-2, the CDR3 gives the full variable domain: EAGVTQFPSHSVIEKGQTVTLRCDPISGHDNLYWYRRVMGKEIKFLLHFVKESKQDESGMPNNRFLAERTGGTYSTLKVQPAELEDSGVYFCASSVGAYGYTFGSGTRLTVV.

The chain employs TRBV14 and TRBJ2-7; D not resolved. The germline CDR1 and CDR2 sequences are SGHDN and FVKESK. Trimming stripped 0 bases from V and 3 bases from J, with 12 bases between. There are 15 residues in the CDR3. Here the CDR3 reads CASSQDQWAGYEQYF. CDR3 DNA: TGTGCCAGCAGCCAAGATCAGTGGGCAGGCTACGAGCAGTACTTC.

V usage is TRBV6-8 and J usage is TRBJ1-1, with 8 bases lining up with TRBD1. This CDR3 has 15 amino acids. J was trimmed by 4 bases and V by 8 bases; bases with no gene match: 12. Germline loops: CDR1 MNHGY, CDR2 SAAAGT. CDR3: CASSTQGAGGTEAFF. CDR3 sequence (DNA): TGTGCCAGCTCAACGCAGGGGGCGGGGGGCACTGAAGCTTTCTTT.

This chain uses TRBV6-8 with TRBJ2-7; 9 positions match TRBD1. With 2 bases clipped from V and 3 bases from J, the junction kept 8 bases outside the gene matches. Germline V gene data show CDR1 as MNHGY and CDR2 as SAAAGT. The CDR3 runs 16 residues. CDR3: CASSYGDRETLYEQYF. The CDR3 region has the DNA TGTGCCAGCAGTTACGGGGACAGGGAGACTCTCTACGAGCAGTACTTC.

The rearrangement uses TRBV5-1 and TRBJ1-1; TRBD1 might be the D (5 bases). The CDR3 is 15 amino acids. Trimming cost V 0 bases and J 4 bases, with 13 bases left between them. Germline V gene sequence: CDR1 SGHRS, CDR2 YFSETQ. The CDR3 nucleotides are TGCGCCAGCAGCTTGGTGCAGGGTGGCGGCACTGAAGCTTTCTTT. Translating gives CASSLVQGGGTEAFF.

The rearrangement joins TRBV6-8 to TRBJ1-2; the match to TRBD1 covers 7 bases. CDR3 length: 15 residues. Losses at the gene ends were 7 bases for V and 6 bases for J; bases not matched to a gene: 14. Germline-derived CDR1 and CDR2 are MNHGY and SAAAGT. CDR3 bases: TGTGCCAGCACCCCAGGGACAGCGTTAACTAATGGCTACACCTTC. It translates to CASTPGTALTNGYTF.

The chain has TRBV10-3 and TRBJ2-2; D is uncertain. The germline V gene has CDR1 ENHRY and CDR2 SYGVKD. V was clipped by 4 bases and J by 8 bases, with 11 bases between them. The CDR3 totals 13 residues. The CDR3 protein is CAISGALEGELFF. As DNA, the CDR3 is TGTGCCATCAGTGGTGCCCTTGAAGGGGAGCTGTTTTTT.

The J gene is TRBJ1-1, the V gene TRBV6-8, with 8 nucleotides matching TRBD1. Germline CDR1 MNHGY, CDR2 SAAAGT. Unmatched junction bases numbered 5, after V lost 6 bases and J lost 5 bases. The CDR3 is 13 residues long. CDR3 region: CASRIQGGTEAFF. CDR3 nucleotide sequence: TGTGCCAGCAGGATACAGGGGGGTACTGAAGCTTTCTTT.

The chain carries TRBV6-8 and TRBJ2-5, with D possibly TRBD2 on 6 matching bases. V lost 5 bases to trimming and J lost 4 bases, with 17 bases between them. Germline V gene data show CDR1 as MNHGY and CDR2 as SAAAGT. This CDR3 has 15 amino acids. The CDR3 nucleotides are TGTGCCAGCAGTGATAGAGGCGGGGTCGGAGAGACCCAGTACTTC. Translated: CASSDRGGVGETQYF.

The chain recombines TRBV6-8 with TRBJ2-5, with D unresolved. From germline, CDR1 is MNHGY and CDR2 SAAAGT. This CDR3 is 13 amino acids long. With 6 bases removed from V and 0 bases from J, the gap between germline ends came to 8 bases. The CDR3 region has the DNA TGTGCCAGCAGCACAGAGTACCAAGAGACCCAGTACTTC. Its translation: CASSTEYQETQYF.

DNA for the CDR3: TGTGCCAGCAGCTTAGTACGGGACGGACAGCCCCAGCATTTT. As protein: CASSLVRDGQPQHF. This chain uses TRBV11-3 with TRBJ1-5, with D perhaps TRBD1 (5 bases). Germline CDR1 and CDR2: SGHNT and YENEEA. V lost 1 base to trimming and J lost 7 bases, with 11 bases between them. The CDR3 runs to 14 residues.

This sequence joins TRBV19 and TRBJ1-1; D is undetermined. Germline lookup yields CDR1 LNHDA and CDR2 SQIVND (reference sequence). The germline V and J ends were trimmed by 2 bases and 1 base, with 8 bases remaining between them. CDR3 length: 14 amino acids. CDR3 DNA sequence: TGTGCCAGTAGTATAAAGCGGGGGAACACTGAAGCTTTCTTT. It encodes CASSIKRGNTEAFF.

CDR3 sequence reads: CASSQSLMNTEAFF. CDR3 sequence (DNA): TGTGCCAGCAGCCAGAGTTTGATGAACACTGAAGCTTTCTTT. This chain uses TRBV16 with TRBJ1-1; D not resolved. CDR3 length: 14 residues. Germline V gene data show CDR1 as KGHSY and CDR2 as FQNENV. V gave up 3 bases and J gave up 0 bases, with 8 bases separating them.